These T cell receptor beta chains were read from a single sample in a study of shared clonotypes between healthy human individuals. Sequencing used immunoSEQ multiplex PCR; TCRdb keeps in-frame clones, though not all of them. The table has about 2.2 million clones, roughly 95% seen once. Sequencing was performed on naive CD8+ T cells from PBMCs. These receptors all come from a man between 18 and 35 years old in good health. Some clones in this sample may be carry-over from other donors' samples. Both conserved end residues are part of each CDR3. Each record gives: D gene, J gene, CDR3 length, V gene, clone size, CDR3 DNA, CDR3 protein. A D gene is named only where the DNA matches it firmly. A clone size is listed for some rows: how often the clone was seen (once, few, many), or a class if it is expanded.

>TRBD1|TRBJ1-2|18|TRBV7-9|.
TGTGCCAGCAGCGCCAGAACAGGGGTTGAGGCGATTAACTATGGCTACACCTTC
CASSARTGVEAINYGYTF
>.|TRBJ1-5|14|TRBV6-6|.
TGTGCCAGCAGTTCTTTGGATAGCAATCAGCCCCAGCATTTT
CASSSLDSNQPQHF
>TRBD2|TRBJ2-3|15|TRBV4-2|.
TGTGCCAGCAGCCCACTAGCGTCTAGCACAGATACGCAGTATTTT
CASSPLASSTDTQYF
>TRBD2|TRBJ2-7|16|TRBV27|.
TGTGCCAGCAGTTTATCGTGGACTAGCGGGACCCACGAGCAGTACTTC
CASSLSWTSGTHEQYF
>TRBD1|TRBJ2-7|15|TRBV11-2|.
TGTGCCAGCAGCTTCGCAAGACAGGGGACCTACGAGCAGTACTTC
CASSFARQGTYEQYF
>TRBD2|TRBJ2-7|15|TRBV27|.
TGTGCCAGCAGTTTATGGACTAGCGGCTCCTACGAGCAGTACTTC
CASSLWTSGSYEQYF
>.|TRBJ1-1|14|TRBV27|.
TGTGCCAGCAGTAAAGGGACACCGAACACTGAAGCTTTCTTT
CASSKGTPNTEAFF
>.|TRBJ2-3|13|TRBV7-7|.
TGTGCCAGCAGCTTAACTTTGGCAGATACGCAGTATTTT
CASSLTLADTQYF
>.|TRBJ2-3|13|TRBV27|once
TGTGCCAGCAGTTTACAGGAGACAGATACGCAGTATTTT
CASSLQETDTQYF
>.|TRBJ1-2|12|TRBV6-5|once
TGTGCCAGCAGGACCGAGAACTATGGCTACACCTTC
CASRTENYGYTF
>.|TRBJ1-2|14|TRBV15|.
TGTGCCACCAGCAGAGGCGGGGCGAGCTATGGCTACACCTTC
CATSRGGASYGYTF
>.|TRBJ2-2|17|TRBV28|.
TGTGCCAGCAGTCCTACAGTGGGCGACTTTAACACCGGGGAGCTGTTTTTT
CASSPTVGDFNTGELFF
>TRBD1|TRBJ1-4|16|TRBV15|.
TGTGCCACCAGCAGAGAAAGGGGGCCTACTAATGAAAAACTGTTTTTT
CATSRERGPTNEKLFF
>.|TRBJ2-5|10|TRBV7-9|.
TGTAGTATTGAGGAAGAGACCCAGTACTTC
CSIEEETQYF
>.|TRBJ2-7|16|TRBV27|.
TGTGCCAGCAGTTTATCCCCCGGGACGAGCTCCTACGAGCAGTACTTC
CASSLSPGTSSYEQYF
>.|TRBJ2-1|12|TRBV27|.
TGTGCCAGCATGGGTCTAGTGGGTGAGCAGTTCTTC
CASMGLVGEQFF
>TRBD2|TRBJ2-3|16|TRBV9|.
TGTGCCAGCAGCGAAACTAGCGGGAGACTAACAGATACGCAGTATTTT
CASSETSGRLTDTQYF
>.|TRBJ2-1|13|TRBV7-3|.
TGTGCCAGCAGTCACGGTAGAGGTTATGAGCAGTTCTTC
CASSHGRGYEQFF
>.|TRBJ2-1|15|TRBV15|once
TGTGCCACCAGCGGATGGGACTCGCCCTACAATGAGCAGTTCTTC
CATSGWDSPYNEQFF
>.|TRBJ2-3|16|TRBV28|.
TGTGCCAGCAGTGCAGGCCTAGGGTTCAGCACAGATACGCAGTATTTT
CASSAGLGFSTDTQYF
>.|TRBJ2-1|17|TRBV5-1|.
TGCGCCAGCAGTCGTGCCCCAGGGAGTAGCACCTACAATGAGCAGTTCTTC
CASSRAPGSSTYNEQFF
>.|TRBJ1-1|10|TRBV30|few
TGTGCCTGGAGTATCGGAGAAGCTTTCTTT
CAWSIGEAFF
>.|TRBJ2-1|14|TRBV27|.
TGTGCCAGCAGCTCCACCCATGGGGGGAAGGAGCAGTTCTTC
CASSSTHGGKEQFF
>.|TRBJ2-3|15|TRBV6-5|.
TGTGCCAGCAGTTACTCTTTCCGTAAGGCAGATACGCAGTATTTT
CASSYSFRKADTQYF
>.|TRBJ2-7|15|TRBV14|.
TGTGCCAGCAGCCCGTTTATGGGGGTATCCTACGAGCAGTACTTC
CASSPFMGVSYEQYF
>.|TRBJ2-7|14|TRBV5-1|.
TGCGCCAGCAGACCAGTGGGAGGCTTCTACGAGCAGTACTTC
CASRPVGGFYEQYF
>.|TRBJ1-5|15|TRBV19|.
TGTGCCAGTAGTATAGTGCCAGGGAGCCATCAGCCCCAGCATTTT
CASSIVPGSHQPQHF
>TRBD2|TRBJ2-3|16|TRBV5-1|.
TGCGCCAGCAGCGCCCGGACTAGCGGGAGCCCAGATACGCAGTATTTT
CASSARTSGSPDTQYF
>.|TRBJ2-3|16|TRBV4-1|.
TGCGCCAGCAGCCAAGAGGGGGCTGCCACTCGGGATACGCAGTATTTT
CASSQEGAATRDTQYF
>TRBD2|TRBJ2-1|16|TRBV7-8|.
TGTGCCAGCAACCCGCTAGCGGGAGATTACTACAATGAGCAGTTCTTC
CASNPLAGDYYNEQFF
>TRBD1|TRBJ2-3|16|TRBV11-2|.
TGTGCCAGCAGCCCCCCAAGTGGACAGGGTACAGATACGCAGTATTTT
CASSPPSGQGTDTQYF
>TRBD2|TRBJ2-7|15|TRBV27|.
TGTGCCAGCAGTTTGGGCCTAGCGGTCACCTACGAGCAGTACTTC
CASSLGLAVTYEQYF
>.|TRBJ1-1|13|TRBV11-2|.
TGTGCCAGCAGCTTGGGCAGTAACACTGAAGCTTTCTTT
CASSLGSNTEAFF
>TRBD2|TRBJ2-7|15|TRBV5-4|.
TGTGCCAGCAGCTTTTCCGGGACTATATCCTACGAGCAGTACTTC
CASSFSGTISYEQYF
>TRBD2|TRBJ2-1|19|TRBV11-2|.
TGTGCCAGCAGCTTAGGAGCCCCCGGGACTAAGAGCTCCTACAATGAGCAGTTCTTC
CASSLGAPGTKSSYNEQFF
>.|TRBJ1-2|14|TRBV6-5|.
TGTGCCAGCAGTTACGATGGAGGACTCTATGGCTACACCTTC
CASSYDGGLYGYTF
>.|TRBJ2-7|13|TRBV6-1|.
TGTGCCAGCAGTCCGGACCGAGCCTACGAGCAGTACTTC
CASSPDRAYEQYF
>.|TRBJ1-1|15|TRBV28|.
TGTGCCAGCAGTTTGGCGCTAGGTAAAGACACTGAAGCTTTCTTT
CASSLALGKDTEAFF
>.|TRBJ2-2|14|TRBV28|.
TGTGCCACGGGGGAGGGGGCTAAGGCCGGGGAGCTGTTTTTT
CATGEGAKAGELFF
>.|TRBJ1-3|14|TRBV7-6|.
TGTGCCAGCAGCACTCGGGACCCTGGAAACACCATATATTTT
CASSTRDPGNTIYF
>.|TRBJ1-5|16|TRBV4-1|.
TGCGCCAGCAGCCAGATTGCCGGGAGCTCCAATCAGCCCCAGCATTTT
CASSQIAGSSNQPQHF